The sequence of this T cell receptor beta chain was determined in a study of OX40 agonist ivuxolimab in advanced cancers. Notes on the study in general: Partial responders at 0.1-3.0 mg/kg had among the lowest clonal expansion. At 0.1 to 3.0 mg/kg, clonal expansion of CD4+ and CD8+ blood T cells had occurred by week 6. Fewer expanded clones were found on average in CD4+ than in CD8+ T cells.

Of note for this clone: As yet, its antigen is unknown.

Profiling relied on immunoSEQ multiplex PCR, and the TCRdb table lists in-frame clones only, not all of them. Among tens of thousands of clones listed, about 88% were seen once. V lost 1 base, J lost 0 bases, and 4 bases lay in between. There are 14 residues in the CDR3. The V gene's germline CDR1 is LNHNV and CDR2 YYDKDF (reference sequence). The source is an adult with an advanced solid tumor such as melanoma, head and neck, liver or kidney cancer. The starting material was CD4+ or CD8+ T cells sorted from blood, obtained in a trial of the OX40 agonist ivuxolimab. The chain couples TRBV15 to TRBJ1-5; D remains unclear. CDR3 in amino acids: CATSRGNSNQPQHF. The CDR3 nucleotides read TGTGCCACCAGCAGAGGGAATAGCAATCAGCCCCAGCATTTT.